The TCR beta chain under discussion was sequenced for a study of blood T cell repertoires in COVID-19. Deletions cut 4 bases from V and 5 bases from J, with 3 bases between. CDR1 is DFQATT and CDR2 is SNEGSKA in the germline V gene (reference sequence). The CDR3 contains 10 residues. This table comes from immunoSEQ multiplex PCR, and its TCRdb copy is limited to in-frame clones, with some not included. Among approximately 230,000 clones listed, approximately 80% were seen once. Sample: peripheral blood. The chain has TRBV20-1 and TRBJ2-1; the D is unclear. This clonotype was sampled from a woman aged 80 or older with active or convalescent COVID-19. The CDR3 is CSATNNEQFF. The CDR3 DNA sequence: TGCAGTGCTACCAACAATGAGCAGTTCTTC.